These T cell receptor beta chains were read from a single sample in a study of yellow fever vaccine responses in identical twins. TCRdb fed the RT-PCR reads into MiXCR, producing one record per CDR3 protein. This table has approximately 12,000 distinct CDR3 sequences, roughly 86% appearing once. Sample: T cells from blood (PBMCs), unsorted or a sorted subset (not recorded which), taken before or after yellow fever vaccination (not recorded which). Every receptor here comes from a woman under 30 who received the yellow fever vaccine. The CDR3 runs from the conserved cysteine through the conserved F or W. The D gene is left open where the match is weak. For some rows the clone size is stated as once, few or many, or as a class when expanded; others skip it.

>TRBJ2-1|TRBV2|-|TRBD2
CASSEYRGGPPYNEQFF
TGTGCCAGCAGTGAATACCGGGGGGGTCCTCCTTACAATGAGCAGTTCTTC
>TRBJ2-7|TRBV10-1|-|-
CASSRAENYEQYF
TGCGCCAGCAGTCGGGCAGAGAACTACGAGCAGTACTTC
>TRBJ2-1|TRBV11-1|-|TRBD2
CASSPSGRAGYNEQFF
TGTGCCAGCAGCCCAAGCGGGAGGGCTGGCTACAATGAGCAGTTCTTC
>TRBJ2-7|TRBV29-1|once|TRBD1
CSAHGQGAYEQYF
TGCAGCGCCCACGGACAGGGGGCCTACGAGCAGTACTTC
>TRBJ1-6|TRBV19|-|TRBD1
CASSITGTGYSPLHF
TGTGCCAGTAGTATAACCGGGACAGGGTATTCACCCCTCCACTTT
>TRBJ1-4|TRBV3-1|-|-
CASSQEWQGSEKLFF
TGTGCCAGCAGCCAAGAATGGCAGGGGAGTGAAAAACTGTTTTTT
>TRBJ2-1|TRBV4-1|-|TRBD2
CASSQERTSGIVQFF
TGCGCCAGCAGCCAAGAAAGGACTAGCGGGATTGTGCAGTTCTTC
>TRBJ1-1|TRBV29-1|once|-
CSVIDLEAFF
TGCAGCGTCATAGACCTTGAAGCTTTCTTT
>TRBJ2-3|TRBV7-2|-|TRBD1
CASSLASTGGLTDTQYF
TGTGCCAGCAGCTTAGCTTCGACAGGGGGCCTCACAGATACGCAGTATTTT
>TRBJ1-2|TRBV11-3|-|-
CASSLEGGYGYTF
TGTGCCAGCAGCTTGGAGGGAGGCTATGGCTACACCTTC
>TRBJ2-4|TRBV29-1|-|-
CSVVISLGQNIQYF
TGCAGCGTTGTGATTAGCCTTGGTCAAAACATTCAGTACTTC
>TRBJ2-5|TRBV29-1|once|TRBD2
CSALAGGETQYF
TGCAGCGCTCTAGCGGGGGGAGAGACCCAGTACTTC
>TRBJ1-4|TRBV20-1|-|-
CSASPYGNEKLFF
TGCAGTGCATCTCCGTACGGAAATGAAAAACTGTTTTTT
>TRBJ2-1|TRBV7-9|-|-
CASRITGYEQFF
TGTGCCAGCCGAATTACAGGGTATGAGCAGTTCTTC
>TRBJ1-5|TRBV5-4|-|-
CASSLAAGGSQPQHF
TGTGCCAGCAGCTTGGCCGCGGGAGGCAGTCAGCCCCAGCATTTT
>TRBJ1-1|TRBV29-1|-|-
CSVWKTEAFF
TGCAGCGTGTGGAAGACTGAAGCTTTCTTT
>TRBJ2-1|TRBV2|-|TRBD2
CASSFSGGARNEQFF
TGTGCCAGCAGTTTTAGCGGGGGGGCCAGGAATGAGCAGTTCTTC
>TRBJ1-1|TRBV29-1|-|-
CSVRDMNTEAFF
TGCAGCGTCAGGGACATGAACACTGAAGCTTTCTTT
>TRBJ1-4|TRBV10-3|few|-
CAISESWGREREKLFF
TGTGCCATCAGTGAGTCTTGGGGCAGGGAACGGGAAAAACTGTTTTTT
>TRBJ2-4|TRBV28|-|-
CASSVSGGKGDIQYF
TGTGCCAGCAGTGTTTCTGGGGGAAAGGGAGACATTCAGTACTTC
>TRBJ2-7|TRBV23-1|-|-
CASSHSGTRSSYEQYF
TGCGCCAGCAGTCATTCCGGGACACGGAGCTCCTACGAGCAGTACTTC
>TRBJ2-7|TRBV29-1|-|-
CSVVQGEQYF
TGCAGCGTTGTGCAGGGCGAGCAGTACTTC
>TRBJ2-1|TRBV11-1|-|-
CASAQTGDEQFF
TGTGCCAGCGCCCAAACCGGGGATGAGCAGTTCTTC
>TRBJ2-3|TRBV10-1|-|TRBD2
CASRETSGITDTQYF
TGCGCCAGCAGGGAGACTAGCGGGATCACAGATACGCAGTATTTT
>TRBJ2-7|TRBV29-1|few|-
CSVEETGPYEQYF
TGCAGCGTTGAAGAGACAGGACCCTACGAGCAGTACTTC
>TRBJ2-5|TRBV7-2|-|TRBD2
CASSLALAGETQYF
TGTGCCAGCAGCTTAGCCCTAGCGGGAGAGACCCAGTACTTC
>TRBJ2-1|TRBV4-1|-|-
CASSQEGGEWNEQFF
TGCGCCAGCAGCCAAGAAGGCGGCGAGTGGAATGAGCAGTTCTTC
>TRBJ1-6|TRBV11-3|-|-
CASSYTTGTVDSPLHF
TGTGCCAGCAGCTACACCACAGGGACTGTCGATTCACCCCTCCACTTT
>TRBJ1-4|TRBV19|-|TRBD1
CASGFVNRGGEKLFF
TGTGCCAGTGGGTTCGTTAACAGGGGAGGTGAAAAACTGTTTTTT
>TRBJ2-7|TRBV6-5|once|TRBD1
CASSYSPGQGSEQYF
TGTGCCAGCAGTTACAGTCCGGGACAGGGGTCCGAGCAGTACTTC
>TRBJ2-7|TRBV7-9|-|-
CASSSRVLPYEQYF
TGTGCCAGCAGTTCCAGGGTATTACCGTACGAGCAGTACTTC
>TRBJ2-1|TRBV2|few|-
CASSAQYYNEQFF
TGTGCCAGCAGTGCCCAGTACTACAATGAGCAGTTCTTC
>TRBJ1-1|TRBV14|-|-
CASSQGRSGATEAFF
TGTGCCAGCAGCCAAGGTCGTTCAGGGGCGACTGAAGCTTTCTTT
>TRBJ2-7|TRBV4-1|-|TRBD1
CASSQVGDSYEQYF
TGCGCCAGCAGCCAAGTGGGGGACAGTTACGAGCAGTACTTC
>TRBJ1-1|TRBV7-8|once|-
CASSLQGLNTEAFF
TGTGCCAGCAGCTTACAGGGGCTGAACACTGAAGCTTTCTTT
>TRBJ2-1|TRBV6-2/TRBV6-3|once|-
CASSYSIHIGWRGNEQFF
TGTGCCAGCAGTTACTCGATTCACATAGGATGGAGGGGCAATGAGCAGTTCTTC
>TRBJ2-7|TRBV25-1|-|TRBD1
CASSSRRDRFYEQYF
TGTGCCAGCAGTAGCAGGAGGGACAGGTTCTACGAGCAGTACTTC
>TRBJ1-6|TRBV11-1|-|-
CASSLLPYSPLHF
TGTGCCAGCAGCTTACTACCCTATTCACCCCTCCACTTT
>TRBJ2-7|TRBV19|-|-
CASSMVDSYEQYF
TGTGCCAGTAGTATGGTCGACTCCTACGAGCAGTACTTC
>TRBJ2-3|TRBV4-1|-|-
CASSQVLDTDTQYF
TGCGCCAGCAGCCAGGTACTGGACACAGATACGCAGTATTTT
>TRBJ2-7|TRBV28|-|-
CASSLKGEQYF
TGTGCCAGCAGTTTAAAGGGAGAGCAGTACTTC